The T cell receptor beta chain under discussion was sequenced for a study of neoadjuvant anti-PD-1 for oral cavity cancer. Here immunoSEQ multiplex PCR was the method, and the copy in TCRdb shows in-frame clones only, minus some. In the table there are roughly 25,000 clones, about 27% of which are singletons. The time point was: after neoadjuvant nivolumab, at surgical resection. For this clone: Its antigen is unidentified.

The study's findings and limits: Expansion of preexisting intratumoral clones was suggested to aid response. TCR analyses covered only three patients per response group.

This specimen was tumor tissue, taken after nivolumab (anti-PD-1) treatment. The TCR originated in a person aged 40 to 85 with oral cavity squamous cell carcinoma.

This CDR3 reads CASSPTTDTQYF. CDR3 nucleotides: TGTGCCAGCTCGCCTACCACAGATACGCAGTATTTT. The chain links TRBV18 to TRBJ2-3; D gene unclear. CDR3 length: 12 residues. Germline assignment: CDR1 KGHSH and CDR2 LQKENI. V dropped 6 bases and J dropped 2 bases, with 6 bases sitting between them.